This TCR beta chain was profiled in a study of cytomegalovirus exposure and HLA in healthy donors. V shed 0 bases, J shed 7 bases, and the junction held 14 bases outside the gene matches. CDR1 is SGHRS, CDR2 YFSETQ, per germline. The CDR3 contains 18 residues. Donors counted as nominally healthy when sampled, yet unrecorded immune exposures were likely. Vbeta (60) and Jbeta (13) primers were used in the PCR. Produced via immunoSEQ multiplex PCR; TCRdb's table is partial and in-frame only. Among about 150,000 clones, 75% to 80% were seen once, and the ten largest hold about 1.8%. A word on this clone: What it binds is unknown.

Findings of the study overall: Earlier analysis found most TCR beta V segments productive about 87% or about 30% of the time. TCR beta sequences reportedly predicted the HLA-A and HLA-B alleles of most subjects accurately.

This receptor was obtained from a woman aged 25 to 45 in good health and CMV-seronegative. Material: PBMCs. V and J are TRBV5-1 and TRBJ2-3, with 10 bases lining up with TRBD1. This chain's CDR3 is CASSLEGQGLGYENTQYF. DNA of the CDR3: TGCGCCAGCAGCTTGGAGGGACAGGGGTTGGGTTACGAAAATACGCAGTATTTT.